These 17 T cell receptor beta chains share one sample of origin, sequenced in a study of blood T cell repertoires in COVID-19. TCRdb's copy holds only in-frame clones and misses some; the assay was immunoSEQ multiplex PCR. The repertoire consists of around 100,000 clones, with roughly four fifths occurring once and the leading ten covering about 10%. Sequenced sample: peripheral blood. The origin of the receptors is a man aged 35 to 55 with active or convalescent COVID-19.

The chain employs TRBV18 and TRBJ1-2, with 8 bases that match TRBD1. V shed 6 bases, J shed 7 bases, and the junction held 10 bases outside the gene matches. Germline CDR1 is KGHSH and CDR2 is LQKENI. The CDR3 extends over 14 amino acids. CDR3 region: CASSPGQVEGGYTF. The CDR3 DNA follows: TGTGCCAGCTCCCCGGGACAGGTCGAGGGTGGCTACACCTTC.

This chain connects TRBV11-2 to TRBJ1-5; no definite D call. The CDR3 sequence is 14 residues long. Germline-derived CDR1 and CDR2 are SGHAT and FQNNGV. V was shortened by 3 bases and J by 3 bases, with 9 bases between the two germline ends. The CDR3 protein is CASSFSGLNQPQHF. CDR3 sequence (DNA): TGTGCCAGCAGCTTTTCAGGCCTCAATCAGCCCCAGCATTTT.

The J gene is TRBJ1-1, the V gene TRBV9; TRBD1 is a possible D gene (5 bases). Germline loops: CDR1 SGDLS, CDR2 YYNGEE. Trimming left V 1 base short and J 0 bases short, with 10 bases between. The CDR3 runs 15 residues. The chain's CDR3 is CASSVYDSMNTEAFF. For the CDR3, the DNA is TGTGCCAGCAGCGTATATGACAGTATGAACACTGAAGCTTTCTTT.

The CDR3 spells CASSSFTGPSNSPLHF. CDR3 in DNA: TGTGCCAGCAGTTCCTTTACAGGGCCTAGTAATTCACCCCTCCACTTT. J is TRBJ1-6 and V is TRBV28; the D gene is possibly TRBD1 (6 bases). Germline loops: CDR1 MDHEN, CDR2 SYDVKM. V was cut by 4 bases and J by 6 bases, with 16 bases left in between. This CDR3 is built from 16 residues.

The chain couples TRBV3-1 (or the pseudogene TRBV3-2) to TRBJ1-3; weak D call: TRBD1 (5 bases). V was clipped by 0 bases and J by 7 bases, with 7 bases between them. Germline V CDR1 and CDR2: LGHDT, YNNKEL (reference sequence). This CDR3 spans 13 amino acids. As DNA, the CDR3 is TGTGCCAGCAGCCAAGATTACAGGAACACCATATATTTT. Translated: CASSQDYRNTIYF.

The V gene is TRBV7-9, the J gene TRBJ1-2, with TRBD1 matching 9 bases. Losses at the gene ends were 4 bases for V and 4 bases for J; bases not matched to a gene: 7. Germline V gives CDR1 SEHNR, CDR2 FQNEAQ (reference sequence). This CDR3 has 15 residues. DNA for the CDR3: TGTGCCAGCAGCTCCGGACAGGGGCGGCTCTATGGCTACACCTTC. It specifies CASSSGQGRLYGYTF. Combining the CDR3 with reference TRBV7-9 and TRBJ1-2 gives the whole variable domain DTGVSQNPRHKITKRGQNVTFRCDPISEHNRLYWYRQTLGQGPEFLTYFQNEAQLEKSRLLSDRFSAERPKGSFSTLEIQRTEQGDSAMYLCASSSGQGRLYGYTFGSGTRLTVV.

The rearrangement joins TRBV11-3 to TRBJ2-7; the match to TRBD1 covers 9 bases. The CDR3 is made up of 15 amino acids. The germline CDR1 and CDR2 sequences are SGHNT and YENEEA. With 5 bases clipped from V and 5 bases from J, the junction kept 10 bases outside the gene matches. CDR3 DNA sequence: TGTGCCAGCAGCCCTACGGGACAGGGAAAGAACGAGCAGTACTTC. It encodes CASSPTGQGKNEQYF.

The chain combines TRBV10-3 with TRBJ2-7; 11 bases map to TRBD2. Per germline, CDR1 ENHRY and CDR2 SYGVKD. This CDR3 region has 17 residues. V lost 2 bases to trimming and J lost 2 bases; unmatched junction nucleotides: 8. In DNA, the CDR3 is TGTGCCATCAGTGAGCCGGGGATGGGACTAGCGGCCTACGAGCAGTACTTC. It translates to CAISEPGMGLAAYEQYF.

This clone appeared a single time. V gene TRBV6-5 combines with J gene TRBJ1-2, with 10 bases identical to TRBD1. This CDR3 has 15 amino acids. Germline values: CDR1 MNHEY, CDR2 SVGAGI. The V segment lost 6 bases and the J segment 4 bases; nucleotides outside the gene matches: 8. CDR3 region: CASRPTGGDRYGYTF. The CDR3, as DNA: TGTGCCAGCAGGCCGACAGGGGGCGACCGCTATGGCTACACCTTC.

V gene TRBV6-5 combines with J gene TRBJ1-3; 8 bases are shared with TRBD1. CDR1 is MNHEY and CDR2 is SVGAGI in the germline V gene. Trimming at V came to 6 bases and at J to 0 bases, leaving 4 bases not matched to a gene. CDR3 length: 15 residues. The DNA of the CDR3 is TGTGCCAGCAGGCGACAGGGGTACTCTGGAAACACCATATATTTT. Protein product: CASRRQGYSGNTIYF.

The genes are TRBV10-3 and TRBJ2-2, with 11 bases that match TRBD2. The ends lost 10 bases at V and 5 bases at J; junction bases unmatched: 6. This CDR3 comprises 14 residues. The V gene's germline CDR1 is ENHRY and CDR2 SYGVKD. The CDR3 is CATQTSGGTGELFF. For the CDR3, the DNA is TGTGCCACCCAAACTAGCGGGGGTACCGGGGAGCTGTTTTTT.

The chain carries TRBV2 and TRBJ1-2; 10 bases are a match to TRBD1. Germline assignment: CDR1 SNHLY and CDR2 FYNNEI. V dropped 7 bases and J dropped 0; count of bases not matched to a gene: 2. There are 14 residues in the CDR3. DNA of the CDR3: TGTGCCAGCACGGGGACAGGGGCTAACTATGGCTACACCTTC. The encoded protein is CASTGTGANYGYTF. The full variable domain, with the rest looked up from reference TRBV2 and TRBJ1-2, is EPEVTQTPSHQVTQMGQEVILRCVPISNHLYFYWYRQILGQKVEFLVSFYNNEISEKSEIFDDQFSVERPDGSNFTLKIRSTKLEDSAMYFCASTGTGANYGYTFGSGTRLTVV.

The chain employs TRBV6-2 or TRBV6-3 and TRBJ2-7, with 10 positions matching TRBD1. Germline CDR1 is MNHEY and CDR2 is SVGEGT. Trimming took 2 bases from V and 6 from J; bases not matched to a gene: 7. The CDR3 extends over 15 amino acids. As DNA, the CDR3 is TGTGCCAGCAGTTACATGACAGGGGGCAAGGGCGAGCAGTACTTC. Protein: CASSYMTGGKGEQYF.

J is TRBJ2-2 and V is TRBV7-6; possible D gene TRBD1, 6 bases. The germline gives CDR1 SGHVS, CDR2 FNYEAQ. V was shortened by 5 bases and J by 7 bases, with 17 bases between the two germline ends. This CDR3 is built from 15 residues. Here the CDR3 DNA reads TGTGCCAGCAGCCCCATCCAGGGGCAGTACGGGGAGCTGTTTTTT. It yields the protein CASSPIQGQYGELFF.

The CDR3 protein is CASSDSGRGRRYTF. The CDR3 coding sequence is TGTGCCAGCAGTGACTCGGGCAGGGGGCGACGCTACACCTTC. The chain combines TRBV6-4 with TRBJ1-2, with TRBD1 matching over 8 bases. The CDR3 has 14 residues. Trimming cost V 0 bases and J 9 bases; bases outside gene matches: 6. CDR1 is MRHNA and CDR2 is SNTAGT in the germline V gene.

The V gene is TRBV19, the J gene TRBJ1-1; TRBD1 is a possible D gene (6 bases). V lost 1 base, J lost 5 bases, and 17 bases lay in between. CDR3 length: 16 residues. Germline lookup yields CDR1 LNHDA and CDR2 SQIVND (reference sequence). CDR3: CASSIGNAGVRTEAFF. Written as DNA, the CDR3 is TGTGCCAGTAGTATAGGGAACGCAGGGGTAAGAACTGAAGCTTTCTTT.

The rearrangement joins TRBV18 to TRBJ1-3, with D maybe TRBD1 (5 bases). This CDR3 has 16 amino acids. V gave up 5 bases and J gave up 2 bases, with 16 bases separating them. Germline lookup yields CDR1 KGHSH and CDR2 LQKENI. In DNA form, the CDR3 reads TGTGCCAGCTCAGAATCGTTGGGGCTTGCTGGAAACACCATATATTTT. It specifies CASSESLGLAGNTIYF.